These T cell receptor beta chains were read from a single sample in a study of cytomegalovirus exposure and HLA in healthy donors. Using immunoSEQ multiplex PCR, the repertoire was profiled, and TCRdb retains in-frame clones only, with some absent. Of 200,000 or so clones listed, about four fifths were seen once; the top ten hold about 0.092%. The sequenced sample was PBMCs. These receptors all come from a boy aged 2 to 10 in good health and CMV-seronegative. CDR3s include the opening cysteine and the closing phenylalanine or tryptophan. The D gene is left open where the match is weak. Size is omitted from some rows. Given values are once, few, many or a class for expanded clones.

V gene	J gene	clone size	D gene	CDR3 DNA	CDR3 protein
TRBV19	TRBJ1-1	NA	TRBD1	TGTGCCAGTAAGGACAGGGGTTTCACTGAAGCTTTCTTT	CASKDRGFTEAFF
TRBV9	TRBJ2-7	once	TRBD1	TGTGCCAGCAGCGTAGGTCGAGGGACAGGCTACGAGCAGTACTTC	CASSVGRGTGYEQYF
TRBV27	TRBJ1-2	NA	TRBD1	TGTGCCAGCAGACCCACGGCCCCCAGGACAGGGCCGTTCTATGGCTACACCTTC	CASRPTAPRTGPFYGYTF
TRBV5-1	TRBJ2-4	NA	TRBD2	TGCGCCAGCAGCTCCGATTTATTAGCGGGGGGGCAGTACTTC	CASSSDLLAGGQYF
TRBV19	TRBJ1-5	NA	NA	TGTGCCAGTAGTATAGAGGGCCAATCATTCGGGGTGCCTAATCAGCCCCAGCATTTT	CASSIEGQSFGVPNQPQHF
TRBV7-2	TRBJ1-3	once	NA	TGTGCCAGCAGCTATACTCCCACCTCTGGAAACACCATATATTTT	CASSYTPTSGNTIYF
TRBV12-5	TRBJ2-1	NA	NA	TGTGCTAGTGGTTTGGTAGGGACAGGGGGCTTCACTAGCGGGGGGGCCAATGAGCAGTTCTTC	CASGLVGTGGFTSGGANEQFF
TRBV6-5	TRBJ2-5	NA	TRBD2	TGTGCCAGCAGTTACTCCCGGACTAGCGGTGAGACCCAGTACTTC	CASSYSRTSGETQYF
TRBV4-2	TRBJ2-3	NA	NA	TGTGCCAGCAGCCAAGATTTAGTGTCGGGCGGGGGCACAGATACGCAGTATTTT	CASSQDLVSGGGTDTQYF
TRBV4-3	TRBJ1-6	NA	NA	TGCGCCAGCAGCCAAGAGGGAGGGGTGGGGGGGTGGTCACCCCTCCACTTT	CASSQEGGVGGWSPLHF
TRBV5-1	TRBJ2-2	NA	TRBD1	TGCGCCAGCAGCCGACAGGGATCGAACACCGGGGAGCTGTTTTTT	CASSRQGSNTGELFF
TRBV5-1	TRBJ1-2	NA	TRBD1	TGCGCCAGCAGCTTGGACCCGACAGGGAGCTATGGCTACACCTTC	CASSLDPTGSYGYTF
TRBV7-2	TRBJ2-4	few	TRBD1	TGTGCCAGCAGCCGTTACTTGACAGGGGTCGGGGGCAAAAACATTCAGTACTTC	CASSRYLTGVGGKNIQYF
TRBV5-1	TRBJ1-1	few	NA	TGCGCCAGCAGCCCGGGGTCGGGCCTGTCCGCAGTTGGGGCTTTCTTT	CASSPGSGLSAVGAFF
TRBV9	TRBJ2-3	NA	TRBD2	TGTGCCAGCAGCCTTAGCGGGGGGGCAGATACGCAGTATTTT	CASSLSGGADTQYF
TRBV10-3	TRBJ2-3	NA	TRBD2	TGTGCCATCACCTCTCCTTCTAGCGGGGGCACAGATACGCAGTATTTT	CAITSPSSGGTDTQYF
TRBV6-1	TRBJ1-2	NA	TRBD1	TGTGCCAGCAGTGAACTACAGGGGGTGATCGATGGCTACACCTTC	CASSELQGVIDGYTF
TRBV15	TRBJ2-1	NA	NA	TGTGCCACCAGCAGTGAGACACCGAGCTCCTACAATGAGCAGTTCTTC	CATSSETPSSYNEQFF
TRBV9	TRBJ1-2	NA	NA	TGTGCCAGCAGCATATATCAAGGGGGTGGCTACACCTTC	CASSIYQGGGYTF
TRBV4-2	TRBJ2-7	NA	TRBD1	TGTGCCAGCAGCCACCGACAGGGGCCCGACTCGGAGCAGTACTTC	CASSHRQGPDSEQYF
TRBV4-1	TRBJ2-5	NA	NA	TGCGCCAGCAGCCAAGTGGCGGGGCCGTCATACTTC	CASSQVAGPSYF
TRBV6-5	TRBJ2-7	once	NA	TGTGCCAGGGACTCTGCCTACGAGCAGTACTTC	CARDSAYEQYF
TRBV7-6	TRBJ1-1	NA	NA	TGTGCCAGCAGCTTAGGACAGGCCGCTGAAGCTTTCTTT	CASSLGQAAEAFF
TRBV27	TRBJ1-1	NA	TRBD1	TGTGCCAGCAGTTCGGGACAGAGGAACACTGAAGCTTTCTTT	CASSSGQRNTEAFF
TRBV6-1	TRBJ1-6	NA	NA	TGTGCCAGCAGAAAAGCCCAACCGCACGATTCACCCCTCCACTTT	CASRKAQPHDSPLHF
TRBV29-1	TRBJ2-7	NA	NA	TGCAGCGTGCTCGGACAGTACTACGAGCAGTACTTC	CSVLGQYYEQYF
TRBV9	TRBJ1-6	once	NA	TGTGCCAGCAGCGTAGGGCAGGGAACTAATTCACCCCTCCACTTT	CASSVGQGTNSPLHF
TRBV2	TRBJ2-7	few	NA	TGTGCCAGCAGTGTGGGCAAGAAGACCTACGAGCAGTACTTC	CASSVGKKTYEQYF
TRBV15	TRBJ2-7	NA	NA	TGTGCCACCAGGGACAGCTCAATTTCCTACGAGCAGTACTTC	CATRDSSISYEQYF
TRBV23-1	TRBJ1-5	NA	NA	TGCGCCAGCAGTCAATTGGGGGGGGCGGACCAGCCCCAGCATTTT	CASSQLGGADQPQHF
TRBV2	TRBJ1-5	NA	NA	TGTGCCAGCACAACAGAGACGAGTCAGCCCCAGCATTTT	CASTTETSQPQHF